This TCR beta chain was observed in a study of T cells in Graves' hyperthyroidism and ophthalmopathy. Study-wide findings and caveats: Most expanded thyroid clonotypes above 0.001 also appeared in blood. The model forecast ophthalmopathy, anticipating it by a median approximately 6.2 months before onset.

CDR3 length: 15 amino acids. Trimming took 7 bases from V and 5 from J, leaving 17 bases between them. The study enrolled patients aged 18 to 65 with newly diagnosed hyperthyroidism of under 2 months' duration. The diagnoses drew upon clinical symptoms, serum thyroxine and TRAb, thyroid ultrasound and orbital computed tomography. This clonotype was recorded only once. Its target is not known. Using RNA transcripts as the source, TCR beta CDR3 regions were amplified. HTBI primers were used for first-round RT-PCR of the TCR CDR3. TCRdb ran MiXCR on the multiplex PCR reads and lists one entry per CDR3 protein. The sample lists 650,000 to 850,000 distinct CDR3 sequences, over 15% seen once, with approximately 15% in the top ten.

The source is a woman between 50 and 59 years old with Graves' hyperthyroidism that later progressed to Graves' ophthalmopathy. Sequencing was done on a sample of blood. The chain is built from TRBV12-3 or TRBV12-4 and TRBJ1-4; tentative D call: TRBD1 (6 bases). CDR3 nucleotide sequence: TGTGCCAGCACTTCCCTTTTAGGGGGGAATGAAAAACTGTTTTTT. Its protein product is CASTSLLGGNEKLFF.